The 28 T cell receptor beta chains below all came from one sample that was sequenced in a study of cytomegalovirus exposure and HLA in healthy donors (dated by TCRdb to the late 2010s). Library preparation was by the immunoSEQ multiplex PCR assay. The multiplex PCR relied on a mix of 60 forward primers for TCR Vbeta segments and 13 reverse primers for TCR Jbeta segments. Imported from immuneACCESS, the table was reduced by TCRdb to in-frame sequences with V and J called. These copies leave out some clones; in studies compared against another copy, an unresolved V gene accounts for under half, and the cause of the remainder is not known. This sample is represented by about 150,000 clones; over 80% of them were singletons. The ten most abundant clones make up 1.5% of the sample. Sequenced: PBMCs. These receptor sequences come from a woman between 18 and 29 years old in good health and CMV-seronegative.

The chain links TRBV7-9 to TRBJ2-7; D remains unclear. CDR3 length equals 13 residues. Germline loops: CDR1 SEHNR, CDR2 FQNEAQ (reference sequence). The V gene lost 5 bases and the J gene lost 2 bases, with 10 bases spanning the gap. As DNA, the CDR3 is TGTGCCAGCAGCCTTGACACGACCTACGAGCAGTACTTC. Translated: CASSLDTTYEQYF.

This chain uses TRBV7-9 with TRBJ1-1, with 9 bases lining up with TRBD1. The CDR3 sequence is 16 residues long. Germline V CDR1 and CDR2: SEHNR, FQNEAQ (reference sequence). Trimming removed 0 bases from V and 3 bases from J; junction bases left unmatched: 5. The CDR3 DNA is TGTGCCAGCAGCTTAGCGCACAGGGGGCCCGACACTGAAGCTTTCTTT. Amino acids: CASSLAHRGPDTEAFF. The full variable domain, with the rest looked up from reference TRBV7-9 and TRBJ1-1, is DTGVSQNPRHKITKRGQNVTFRCDPISEHNRLYWYRQTLGQGPEFLTYFQNEAQLEKSRLLSDRFSAERPKGSFSTLEIQRTEQGDSAMYLCASSLAHRGPDTEAFFGQGTRLTVV.

This clone showed up just a few times. The chain is built from TRBV5-4 and TRBJ2-2, with D possibly matching TRBD1 (5 bases). Trimming shortened V by 7 bases and J by 1 base, and 5 bases separated the two germline ends. Germline loops: CDR1 SGHNT, CDR2 YYREEE (reference sequence). The CDR3 runs 12 residues. CDR3 loop: CASGQNTGELFF. In nucleotides, the CDR3 is TGTGCCAGCGGACAGAACACCGGGGAGCTGTTTTTT. Looking up the rest from reference TRBV5-4 and TRBJ2-2 gives the full variable domain: ETGVTQSPTHLIKTRGQQVTLRCSSQSGHNTVSWYQQALGQGPQFIFQYYREEENGRGNFPPRFSGLQFPNYSSELNVNALELDDSALYLCASGQNTGELFFGEGSRLTVL.

V is TRBV4-1 and J is TRBJ2-1; 7 nucleotides align to TRBD2. Germline assignment: CDR1 MGHRA and CDR2 YSYEKL. The CDR3 loop spans 17 amino acids. J was trimmed by 2 bases and V by 0 bases; bases with no gene match: 7. The CDR3 DNA sequence: TGCGCCAGCAGCCAAGATGAAGGTAGCGGGCCCTACAATGAGCAGTTCTTC. Protein product: CASSQDEGSGPYNEQFF.

This clone was seen only a few times. This chain links TRBV2 with TRBJ1-1; D is perhaps TRBD1 (5 bases). The V end was cut by 7 bases, the J end by 7 bases, with 19 bases between. The CDR3 is made up of 14 amino acids. The germline CDR1 and CDR2 sequences are SNHLY and FYNNEI. CDR3 loop: CASKRDGRVGEAFF. The CDR3 DNA is TGTGCCAGCAAGAGGGACGGGAGGGTAGGTGAAGCTTTCTTT. Full variable domain (remainder filled in from reference TRBV2 and TRBJ1-1): EPEVTQTPSHQVTQMGQEVILRCVPISNHLYFYWYRQILGQKVEFLVSFYNNEISEKSEIFDDQFSVERPDGSNFTLKIRSTKLEDSAMYFCASKRDGRVGEAFFGQGTRLTVV.

The sample holds one count of this clone. This chain uses TRBV7-8 with TRBJ2-1, with TRBD2 identical over 10 bases. Germline CDR1 and CDR2: SGHVS and FQNEAQ. This CDR3 contains 15 residues. V lost 1 base to trimming and J lost 6 bases; unmatched junction nucleotides: 3. DNA for the CDR3: TGTGCCAGCAGCTTAGAGTCTAGCGGGGGCAATGAGCAGTTCTTC. Translated: CASSLESSGGNEQFF.

This chain links TRBV30 with TRBJ1-5, with D tentatively TRBD1 (5 bases). V lost 4 bases and J 3 bases, leaving 13 bases between the germline ends. Germline CDR1 GTSNPN, CDR2 SVGIG (reference sequence). The length of the CDR3 is 14 residues. CDR3 region: CAWIAQGSNQPQHF. CDR3 sequence (DNA): TGTGCCTGGATCGCCCAGGGATCCAATCAGCCCCAGCATTTT.

The chain is built from TRBV12-5 and TRBJ2-7; D is ambiguous. Deletions cut 5 bases from V and 2 bases from J, with 10 bases between. CDR1 is LGHNT, CDR2 FRNRAP, per germline. The CDR3 covers 13 residues. The CDR3 sequence: CASGPSVPYEQYF. The DNA of the CDR3 is TGTGCTAGTGGTCCCTCCGTTCCCTACGAGCAGTACTTC.

V usage is TRBV14 and J usage is TRBJ1-3; 8 nucleotides agree with TRBD1. CDR1 is SGHDN, CDR2 FVKESK, per germline. The CDR3 length is 15 residues. J gave up 1 base and V 4 bases, and 3 bases lay outside the gene matches. This CDR3 reads CASSPRTGSGNTIYF. For the CDR3, the DNA is TGTGCCAGCAGCCCGAGGACAGGGTCTGGAAACACCATATATTTT.

This clone was observed a single time. This chain links TRBV7-9 with TRBJ2-7; 7 positions agree with TRBD1. The CDR3 is 14 amino acids. V lost 4 bases to trimming and J lost 3 bases; unmatched junction nucleotides: 6. CDR1 is SEHNR, CDR2 FQNEAQ, per germline (reference sequence). The DNA of the CDR3 is TGTGCCAGCAGCTCGAACAGGGGTAGCTACGAGCAGTACTTC. This sequence encodes CASSSNRGSYEQYF.

This rearrangement joins TRBV19 to TRBJ1-2; D gene ambiguous. Germline CDR1 reads LNHDA; CDR2 reads SQIVND (reference sequence). CDR3 size: 13 residues. The germline V and J ends were trimmed by 4 bases and 2 bases, with 8 bases remaining between them. CDR3 residues: CASSSSRNYGYTF. The CDR3, as DNA: TGTGCCAGTAGTAGTTCGAGAAACTATGGCTACACCTTC.

The V gene is TRBV5-1, the J gene TRBJ2-5; tentatively, D is TRBD1 (5 bases). V lost 4 bases, J lost 2 bases, and 12 bases lay in between. The CDR3 spans 14 residues. Germline values: CDR1 SGHRS, CDR2 YFSETQ. The CDR3 protein is CASSLRTGQETQYF. As DNA, the CDR3 is TGCGCCAGCAGCCTCCGTACAGGACAAGAGACCCAGTACTTC. The whole variable domain, filled in from reference TRBV5-1 and TRBJ2-5, reads KAGVTQTPRYLIKTRGQQVTLSCSPISGHRSVSWYQQTPGQGLQFLFEYFSETQRNKGNFPGRFSGRQFSNSRSEMNVSTLELGDSALYLCASSLRTGQETQYFGPGTRLLVL.

This clone was seen just once. This chain joins TRBV11-2 and TRBJ2-7; the D gene is possibly TRBD2 (5 bases). CDR1 SGHAT and CDR2 FQNNGV come from the germline V gene. V lost 3 bases and J 2 bases, leaving 11 bases between the germline ends. This CDR3 has 14 residues. Here the CDR3 DNA reads TGTGCCAGCAGCTTGGCCGGGATGACCTACGAGCAGTACTTC. It yields the protein CASSLAGMTYEQYF.

V is TRBV19 and J is TRBJ2-2; a possible D gene is TRBD1 (6 bases). The CDR3 covers 14 residues. Per the germline V gene, CDR1 is LNHDA and CDR2 is SQIVND (reference sequence). Trimming took off 8 bases at V and 5 bases at J, with 15 bases between the two ends. The CDR3 region is CASRSGTQTGELFF. DNA for the CDR3: TGTGCCAGTCGATCGGGGACACAAACCGGGGAGCTGTTTTTT.

This clone was counted a single time. The chain recombines TRBV4-1 with TRBJ2-1; TRBD2 matches at 13 bases. This CDR3 is 16 amino acids long. Per the germline V gene, CDR1 is MGHRA and CDR2 is YSYEKL. J gave up 8 bases and V 5 bases, and 9 bases lay outside the gene matches. This CDR3 is CASSDRLAGGRDEQFF. The CDR3 DNA reads as TGCGCCAGCAGCGACCGACTAGCGGGGGGAAGGGATGAGCAGTTCTTC.

A few counts support this clone. V gene TRBV6-1 combines with J gene TRBJ1-6, with D maybe TRBD1 (6 bases). V was shortened by 2 bases and J by 7 bases, with 15 bases between the two germline ends. Germline V gene lookup returns CDR1 MNHNS and CDR2 SASEGT. This CDR3 has 16 amino acids. CDR3 coding DNA: TGTGCCAGCAGTGAAACTCCGGGACAAGGAAATTCACCCCTCCACTTT. Its protein product is CASSETPGQGNSPLHF.

This sequence joins TRBV29-1 and TRBJ2-3; 10 positions agree with TRBD1. The CDR3 is 16 residues long. Trimming took 4 bases from V and 5 from J; bases not matched to a gene: 12. The V gene's germline CDR1 is SQVTM and CDR2 ANQGSEA. For the CDR3, the DNA is TGCAGCGTTGGGGAAGACGGACAGGGGGTTTTAGATACGCAGTATTTT. Its translation: CSVGEDGQGVLDTQYF.

This clone was observed once. The CDR3 nucleotides are TGTGCCAGCAGGAACAGGGGTCGGAACACCGGGGAGCTGTTTTTT. This gives the protein CASRNRGRNTGELFF. The genes are TRBV2 and TRBJ2-2; 7 nucleotides agree with TRBD1. The V segment lost 6 bases and the J segment 1 base; nucleotides outside the gene matches: 5. Germline values: CDR1 SNHLY, CDR2 FYNNEI. CDR3 length equals 15 residues.

This chain links TRBV20-1 with TRBJ2-5; D is undetermined. Per germline, CDR1 DFQATT and CDR2 SNEGSKA (reference sequence). Trimming removed 1 base from V and 5 bases from J, with 5 bases in between. This CDR3 contains 11 residues. CDR3 region: CSARVRETQYF. DNA for the CDR3: TGCAGTGCTAGAGTTCGGGAGACCCAGTACTTC.

V is TRBV11-3 and J is TRBJ2-7; 7 bases are a match to TRBD1. V gave up 2 bases and J gave up 3 bases; unmatched junction bases: 1. In germline, CDR1 is SGHNT, CDR2 YENEEA. The CDR3 runs to 13 residues. The CDR3 sequence: CASSLRQGYEQYF. As DNA, the CDR3 is TGTGCCAGCAGCTTACGACAGGGCTACGAGCAGTACTTC.

The rearrangement uses TRBV19 and TRBJ1-6; possible D gene TRBD1, 6 bases. Per the germline V gene, CDR1 is LNHDA and CDR2 is SQIVND (reference sequence). V was cut by 5 bases and J by 7 bases, with 9 bases left in between. The CDR3 is 13 residues long. The CDR3 DNA follows: TGTGCCAGTAGTCCCCAGGGGAATTCACCCCTCCACTTT. It specifies CASSPQGNSPLHF.

This clone was counted a few times. Here the CDR3 reads CASQRDTEAYEAFF. The CDR3, as DNA: TGTGCCAGCCAACGGGACACCGAGGCTTATGAAGCTTTCTTT. This chain uses TRBV9 with TRBJ1-1, with a possible D match to TRBD1 (6 bases). Germline-derived CDR1 and CDR2 are SGDLS and YYNGEE. The length of the CDR3 is 14 residues. V was cut by 7 bases and J by 7 bases, with 20 bases left in between.

This chain uses TRBV27 with TRBJ2-3; D uncertain. V gave up 3 bases and J gave up 4 bases, with 8 bases separating them. The CDR3 totals 13 residues. CDR1 and CDR2 from the germline V gene are MNHEY and SMNVEV (reference sequence). The CDR3 bases are TGTGCCAGCAGTTTCCGAGACTCAGATACGCAGTATTTT. This codes for CASSFRDSDTQYF.

The rearrangement uses TRBV18 and TRBJ1-3; no clear D. CDR1 and CDR2 from the germline V gene are KGHSH and LQKENI. The CDR3 loop spans 15 amino acids. V was clipped by 3 bases and J by 0 bases, with 9 bases between them. CDR3 amino acids: CASSPMGASGNTIYF. DNA for the CDR3: TGTGCCAGCTCACCGATGGGAGCCTCTGGAAACACCATATATTTT.

The chain uses TRBV30 and TRBJ2-7; TRBD1 matches at 8 bases. After removal of 5 bases from V and 3 bases from J, the junction contained 6 bases not matched to a gene. CDR1 and CDR2 from the germline V gene are GTSNPN and SVGIG (reference sequence). The CDR3 has 13 amino acids. The CDR3 nucleotides are TGTGCCTGGGCCGTTGGACAGGGCTACGAGCAGTACTTC. Residues: CAWAVGQGYEQYF.

V is TRBV20-1 and J is TRBJ2-7, with D possibly matching TRBD1 (6 bases). This CDR3 spans 11 amino acids. Germline CDR1 DFQATT, CDR2 SNEGSKA (reference sequence). Deletions cut 4 bases from V and 6 bases from J, with 10 bases between. CDR3 nucleotide sequence: TGCAGTGCTACACAGGGTGGCGAGCAGTACTTC. This translates into CSATQGGEQYF.

The J gene is TRBJ2-1, the V gene TRBV9; 8 nucleotides line up with TRBD1. J lost 8 bases, V lost 7 bases, and 17 bases had no gene match. This CDR3 is built from 16 residues. Germline V CDR1 and CDR2: SGDLS, YYNGEE. CDR3 in DNA: TGTGCCAGCCAAGAAACTTCCGGGACAGGAACCGATGAGCAGTTCTTC. Protein: CASQETSGTGTDEQFF.

Comments on this clone: The sample contains more than one DNA sequence encoding this CDR3. The chain uses TRBV11-3 and TRBJ1-1; unclear D gene. CDR3 length: 13 residues. Per the germline V gene, CDR1 is SGHNT and CDR2 is YENEEA. Trimming cost V 5 bases and J 0 bases, with 7 bases left between them. The CDR3 nucleotides read TGTGCCAGCAGCCCGCGGTTGAACACTGAAGCTTTCTTT. Amino acid sequence: CASSPRLNTEAFF.